A single sample gave rise to the 30 T cell receptor beta chains below, sequenced in a study of blood T cells in healthy people across ages. A second PCR, run for roughly 7 to 11 cycles, used a sample-barcoded 5' primer plus a J-beta primer mix. TCRdb used MiXCR to reprocess the 5' RACE reads, holding one entry per CDR3 protein. The sample yields over 1,500,000 distinct CDR3 sequences, about two fifths seen once. Sequenced sample: blood. These receptors all stem from a human donor in good health.

This clonotype occurred a few times. The rearrangement links TRBV12-3 or TRBV12-4 to TRBJ1-1; no firm D call. CDR3 length: 14 residues. Deletions cut 3 bases from V and 4 bases from J, with 12 bases between. The CDR3: CASSFRVMGTEAFF. The CDR3 nucleotides are TGTGCCAGCAGTTTCCGGGTGATGGGCACTGAAGCTTTCTTT.

V gene TRBV4-1 combines with J gene TRBJ1-1, with D maybe TRBD1 (5 bases). Trimming took 1 base from V and 1 from J, leaving 10 bases between them. Germline V CDR1 and CDR2: MGHRA, YSYEKL. The CDR3 totals 15 residues. The CDR3 DNA is TGCGCCAGCAGCCAAGGACTTGACAGGAACACTGAAGCTTTCTTT. Translation gives CASSQGLDRNTEAFF.

This chain uses TRBV4-1 with TRBJ1-2; 7 bases are a match to TRBD1. V shed 4 bases, J shed 0 bases, and the junction held 8 bases outside the gene matches. CDR1 and CDR2 from the germline V gene are MGHRA and YSYEKL. The CDR3 sequence is 16 residues long. CDR3 sequence: CASSLTPGQPNYGYTF. The DNA for the CDR3 is TGCGCCAGCAGCCTCACTCCGGGACAGCCTAACTATGGCTACACCTTC.

This clonotype turned up a few times. The chain recombines TRBV24-1 with TRBJ2-5; perhaps TRBD1 as D (5 bases). With the DNA end fitting TRBJ2-7 better, the J assignment may be wrong. Germline CDR1 reads KGHDR; CDR2 reads SFDVKD. This CDR3 comprises 13 residues. CDR3 sequence (DNA): TGTGCCACCAGTGATAAGCAGGGCCACGAGCAGTACTTC. Its protein is CATSDKQGHEQYF.

The chain uses TRBV7-6 and TRBJ2-2; D perhaps matches TRBD1 (6 bases). The CDR3 extends over 18 amino acids. Looked up from germline, CDR1 is SGHVS and CDR2 is FNYEAQ. Trimming shortened V by 5 bases and J by 5 bases, and 24 bases separated the two germline ends. CDR3 region: CASSHERTGSAITGELFF. The CDR3 nucleotides read TGTGCCAGCAGCCACGAACGTACAGGGTCGGCGATTACCGGGGAGCTGTTTTTT.

This clonotype showed up just a few times. The gene calls are TRBV6-5 and TRBJ2-7, with 7 bases that match TRBD2. Germline V gives CDR1 MNHEY, CDR2 SVGAGI. The length of the CDR3 is 14 residues. V lost 6 bases to trimming and J lost 2 bases; unmatched junction nucleotides: 7. CDR3 region: CASSEAGSAYEQYF. The CDR3 DNA reads TGTGCCAGCAGCGAAGCGGGGTCTGCCTACGAGCAGTACTTC.

The chain joins TRBV20-1 to TRBJ2-4; 10 bases fit TRBD2. The assigned J gene may be wrong: the sequence end matches TRBJ2-7 better. In germline, CDR1 is DFQATT, CDR2 SNEGSKA (reference sequence). There are 15 residues in the CDR3. The CDR3: CSARKVGLAVYEQYF. The DNA for the CDR3 is TGCAGTGCTAGGAAGGTCGGACTAGCGGTCTACGAGCAGTACTTC.

This rearrangement joins TRBV29-1 to TRBJ2-3; no definite D call. Germline assignment: CDR1 SQVTM and CDR2 ANQGSEA. V shed 2 bases and J shed 6 bases, with 6 bases lying between them. CDR3 length equals 11 residues. The CDR3 bases are TGCAGCGTTGAACATGGCGATACGCAGTATTTT. Protein sequence: CSVEHGDTQYF.

The chain couples TRBV12-3 or TRBV12-4 to TRBJ1-2; perhaps TRBD1 as D (6 bases). The CDR3 runs to 14 residues. Trimming removed 5 bases from V and 8 bases from J, with 18 bases in between. The DNA of the CDR3 is TGTGCCAGCAGTCCTCCGGGACATTTCTTCGGCTACACCTTC. Its translation is CASSPPGHFFGYTF.

The gene calls are TRBV5-1 and TRBJ2-7; D tentatively reads TRBD1 or TRBD2 (5 bases each). CDR3 length equals 16 residues. Germline CDR1 is SGHRS and CDR2 is YFSETQ. V was shortened by 0 bases and J by 2 bases, with 15 bases between the two germline ends. The CDR3 DNA reads TGCGCCAGCAGCTTGGCCGGGACGGGTGGGACCTACGAGCAGTACTTC. Translated, it gives CASSLAGTGGTYEQYF.

In this sample, this clonotype turned up a few times. The chain has TRBV27 and TRBJ2-7; 7 positions agree with TRBD1. This CDR3 is built from 15 residues. CDR1 is MNHEY and CDR2 is SMNVEV in the germline V gene (reference sequence). V dropped 6 bases and J dropped 3; count of bases not matched to a gene: 11. CDR3 protein: CASSPSTGNLYEQYF. Written as DNA, the CDR3 is TGTGCCAGCAGCCCTTCGACAGGGAACCTCTACGAGCAGTACTTC.

This sequence joins TRBV20-1 and TRBJ1-5; no clear D gene. This CDR3 has 12 amino acids. CDR1 is DFQATT, CDR2 SNEGSKA, per germline (reference sequence). V dropped 4 bases and J dropped 6 bases, with 10 bases sitting between them. The CDR3 nucleotides read TGCAGTGCTACAGAAGGGCGTCAGCCCCAGCATTTT. It codes for CSATEGRQPQHF.

For the CDR3, the DNA is TGCAGTGCTAGCCCCGGACGTCAATTGGGAGATACGCAGTATTTT. It yields the protein CSASPGRQLGDTQYF. The chain employs TRBV20-1 and TRBJ2-3; D is unclear. The CDR3 contains 15 residues. Germline CDR1 reads DFQATT; CDR2 reads SNEGSKA (reference sequence). V lost 3 bases to trimming and J lost 5 bases, with 18 bases between them.

This chain joins TRBV7-2 and TRBJ2-7, with unresolved D. The CDR3 totals 13 residues. CDR1 and CDR2 (germline): SGHTA, FQGNSA. Trimming took off 5 bases at V and 4 bases at J, with 12 bases between the two ends. The CDR3 loop reads CASSPRPDYEQYF. In DNA, the CDR3 is TGTGCCAGCAGCCCCCGACCCGATTACGAGCAGTACTTC.

V is TRBV7-8 and J is TRBJ2-5; D is possibly TRBD1 (5 bases). This CDR3 spans 19 amino acids. Germline V gene sequence: CDR1 SGHVS, CDR2 FQNEAQ. Trimming shortened V by 1 base and J by 3 bases, and 24 bases separated the two germline ends. The CDR3 is CASSLGGSAGLGPKETQYF. The CDR3 DNA sequence: TGTGCCAGCAGCTTAGGCGGTTCTGCAGGCCTGGGGCCCAAAGAGACCCAGTACTTC.

This chain uses TRBV27 with TRBJ1-4; possible D gene TRBD1, 5 bases. The CDR3 is made up of 16 amino acids. From germline, CDR1 is MNHEY and CDR2 SMNVEV (reference sequence). V was trimmed by 5 bases and J by 4 bases, leaving 17 bases between them. CDR3 residues: CASSPPWDGLNEKLFF. The CDR3, as DNA: TGTGCCAGCAGTCCCCCTTGGGACGGACTTAATGAAAAACTGTTTTTT.

This clonotype was recorded once. V is TRBV7-2 and J is TRBJ2-3; D remains ambiguous. This CDR3 has 16 residues. CDR1 and CDR2 (germline): SGHTA, FQGNSA. V lost 1 base and J 0 bases, leaving 11 bases between the germline ends. The CDR3 here is CASSLVRVLSTDTQYF. DNA of the CDR3: TGTGCCAGCAGCTTAGTGAGAGTCCTTAGCACAGATACGCAGTATTTT.

This clonotype has more than one count but fewer than ten. This chain uses TRBV20-1 with TRBJ1-1; TRBD1 agrees at 8 bases. CDR3 length: 16 residues. CDR1 and CDR2 from the germline V gene are DFQATT and SNEGSKA (reference sequence). With V trimmed by 3 bases and J by 1 base, 10 bases remained unmatched. The CDR3 loop reads CSARTSGQGRNTEAFF. The CDR3, as DNA: TGCAGTGCTAGGACCTCCGGACAGGGAAGGAACACTGAAGCTTTCTTT.

This chain links TRBV20-1 with TRBJ2-4, with D perhaps TRBD2 (7 bases). The CDR3 runs 13 residues. V lost 6 bases and J lost 1, with 10 bases in between. CDR1 and CDR2 from the germline V gene are DFQATT and SNEGSKA (reference sequence). In DNA, the CDR3 is TGCAGTGCCGGGGGGCCTGCCAAAAACATTCAGTACTTC. This codes for CSAGGPAKNIQYF.

This chain joins TRBV12-3 or TRBV12-4 and TRBJ2-4, with TRBD1 matching 9 bases. Matching the DNA end better, TRBJ2-5 makes the J call doubtful. This CDR3 is built from 14 residues. The CDR3 region has the DNA TGTGCCGTACGGGGACAGGGCTCTCGGGAGACCCAGTACTTC. Protein: CAVRGQGSRETQYF.

This clonotype was picked up a small number of times. V usage is TRBV18 and J usage is TRBJ1-2, with TRBD1 as a possible D gene (5 bases). The V gene lost 6 bases and the J gene lost 4 bases, with 12 bases spanning the gap. Germline V gene data show CDR1 as KGHSH and CDR2 as LQKENI. This CDR3 is 13 amino acids long. The CDR3 reads CASSPGPPYGYTF. The CDR3 nucleotides read TGTGCCAGCTCCCCGGGGCCTCCCTATGGCTACACCTTC.

V gene TRBV7-2 combines with J gene TRBJ1-4; D ambiguous. V was cut by 0 bases and J by 3 bases, with 8 bases left in between. CDR1 is SGHTA, CDR2 FQGNSA, per germline. The CDR3 spans 15 residues. CDR3 residues: CASSLASGSNEKLFF. CDR3 DNA: TGTGCCAGCAGCTTAGCTTCAGGTTCTAATGAAAAACTGTTTTTT.

The CDR3 DNA reads TGTGCCAGCAGCTTAGGGGGGGTGTCGAACACTGAAGCTTTCTTT. Translation: CASSLGGVSNTEAFF. This rearrangement joins TRBV7-2 to TRBJ1-1; a possible D gene is TRBD1 (5 bases). Germline CDR1 SGHTA, CDR2 FQGNSA. V lost 1 base, J lost 1 base, and 10 bases lay in between. The CDR3 is 15 amino acids.

The chain employs TRBV6-2 or TRBV6-3 and TRBJ2-1; 8 bases agree with TRBD2. With V trimmed by 8 bases and J by 2 bases, 11 bases remained unmatched. CDR1 is MNHEY and CDR2 is SVGEGT in the germline V gene. The CDR3 totals 16 residues. The CDR3 protein is CASEGVGGLAYNEQFF. The CDR3 DNA sequence: TGTGCCAGCGAGGGGGTGGGGGGACTAGCCTACAATGAGCAGTTCTTC.

This clonotype appeared a few times. CDR3 region: CASSQEASGDPLAKNIQYF. CDR3 nucleotide sequence: TGCGCCAGCAGCCAAGAGGCTAGCGGGGATCCGCTAGCCAAAAACATTCAGTACTTC. This sequence joins TRBV4-1 and TRBJ2-4; 9 bases line up with TRBD2. Looked up from germline, CDR1 is MGHRA and CDR2 is YSYEKL. This CDR3 has 19 amino acids. Trimming cost V 0 bases and J 0 bases; bases outside gene matches: 9.

The chain joins TRBV18 to TRBJ1-1; a weak D match, TRBD1 (6 bases). This CDR3 has 15 amino acids. From germline, CDR1 is KGHSH and CDR2 LQKENI. Trimming took off 5 bases at V and 6 bases at J, with 19 bases between the two ends. The CDR3 DNA follows: TGTGCCAGCTCAAACCAATGGGGGCAAGACGCTGAAGCTTTCTTT. It codes for CASSNQWGQDAEAFF. The whole variable domain, remainder taken from reference TRBV18 and TRBJ1-1, is NAGVMQNPRHLVRRRGQEARLRCSPMKGHSHVYWYRQLPEEGLKFMVYLQKENIIDESGMPKERFSAEFPKEGPSILRIQQVVRGDSAAYFCASSNQWGQDAEAFFGQGTRLTVV.

This clonotype was seen only once. This chain connects TRBV19 to TRBJ1-2, with 8 nucleotides matching TRBD1. The trim removed 2 bases at V and 8 bases at J, leaving 19 bases unmatched. CDR1 LNHDA and CDR2 SQIVND come from the germline V gene (reference sequence). CDR3 size: 18 residues. DNA for the CDR3: TGTGCCAGTAGTATACTTCAACCTGGACAGGGAAAGGCTAGAGGCTACACCTTC. Translation gives CASSILQPGQGKARGYTF.

The chain uses TRBV10-3 and TRBJ2-2, with D perhaps TRBD1 (5 bases). CDR1 and CDR2 (germline): ENHRY, SYGVKD. V was clipped by 3 bases and J by 7 bases, with 18 bases between them. The CDR3 runs to 16 residues. CDR3 region: CAISELVPGAGGELFF. CDR3 DNA sequence: TGTGCCATCAGTGAATTGGTTCCTGGGGCAGGCGGGGAGCTGTTTTTT.

This chain joins TRBV10-2 and TRBJ1-5, with no clear D. The CDR3 runs to 14 residues. V was trimmed by 6 bases and J by 4 bases, leaving 13 bases between them. Germline values: CDR1 WSHSY, CDR2 SAAADI. The CDR3, as DNA: TGCGCCAGCAGCGAGACATCGAGGAATCAGCCCCAGCATTTT. This encodes CASSETSRNQPQHF.

The chain recombines TRBV7-8 with TRBJ2-3; 9 bases map to TRBD2. The CDR3 loop spans 18 amino acids. Trimming removed 0 bases from V and 2 bases from J; junction bases left unmatched: 9. Germline V lookup: CDR1 SGHVS, CDR2 FQNEAQ. CDR3 in amino acids: CASSLAGTSRVITDTQYF. Written as DNA, the CDR3 is TGTGCCAGCAGCTTAGCGGGGACTAGCCGGGTTATCACAGATACGCAGTATTTT.